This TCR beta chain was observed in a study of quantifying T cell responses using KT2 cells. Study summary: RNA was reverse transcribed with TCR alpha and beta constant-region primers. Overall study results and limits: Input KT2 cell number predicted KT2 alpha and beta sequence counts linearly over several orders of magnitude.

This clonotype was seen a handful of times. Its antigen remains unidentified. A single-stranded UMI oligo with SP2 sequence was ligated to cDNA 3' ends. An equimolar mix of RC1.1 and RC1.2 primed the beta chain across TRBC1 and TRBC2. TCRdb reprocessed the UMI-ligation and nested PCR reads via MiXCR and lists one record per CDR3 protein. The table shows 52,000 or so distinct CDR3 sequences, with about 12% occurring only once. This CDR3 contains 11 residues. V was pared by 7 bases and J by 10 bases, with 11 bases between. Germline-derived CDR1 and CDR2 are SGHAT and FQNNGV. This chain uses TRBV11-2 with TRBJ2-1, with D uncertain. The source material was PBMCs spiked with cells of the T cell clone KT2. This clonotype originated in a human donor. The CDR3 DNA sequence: TGTGCCAGCACCACATGGGGAGAGCAGTTCTTC. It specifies CASTTWGEQFF.